The 27 T cell receptor beta chains listed next were all sequenced from one sample in a study of cytomegalovirus exposure and HLA in healthy donors. The PCR had 60 Vbeta and 13 Jbeta primers. The protocol was immunoSEQ multiplex PCR, while the TCRdb copy is restricted to in-frame clones and leaves out a portion. Altogether roughly 26,000 clones are present, about two thirds being singletons, with the ten largest covering roughly 4.4%. Material: PBMCs. The receptors come from a woman between 50 and 59 years old in good health and CMV-seronegative.

This clone was picked up a small number of times. V and J are TRBV19 and TRBJ1-2; a possible D gene is TRBD1 (6 bases). This CDR3 is 16 amino acids long. The germline V gene encodes CDR1 LNHDA and CDR2 SQIVND (reference sequence). Trimming stripped 6 bases from V and 4 bases from J, with 21 bases between. In DNA, the CDR3 is TGTGCCAGTAGCTCAAAGACCTCACAGGGTCCCTATGGCTACACCTTC. It codes for CASSSKTSQGPYGYTF.

The chain combines TRBV25-1 with TRBJ1-2; possible D gene TRBD1, 6 bases. The CDR3 is made up of 12 amino acids. Per germline, CDR1 MGHDK and CDR2 SYGVNS. With 4 bases removed from V and 8 bases from J, the gap between germline ends came to 11 bases. The CDR3 here is CASSGTVQGYTF. CDR3 nucleotides: TGTGCCAGCAGTGGGACAGTACAAGGCTACACCTTC.

Concerning this clone itself: One end of the junction fails to match germline, which may point to a read error. The chain is built from TRBV7-7 and TRBJ2-6; 9 bases map to TRBD1. The CDR3 runs to 15 residues. The germline V gene encodes CDR1 SSHAT and CDR2 FNYEAQ (reference sequence). The CDR3, as DNA: TGTGCTAGCAGCGGGACAGGGTCTGGGGCCAACGTCCTGACTTTC. This codes for CASSGTGSGANVLTF.

This clone came up once. The CDR3 is CASVPGGGREAFF. The DNA of the CDR3 is TGTGCCAGCGTACCAGGCGGGGGGCGGGAAGCTTTCTTT. V gene TRBV18 combines with J gene TRBJ1-1; possibly TRBD1 for D (6 bases). Trimming stripped 8 bases from V and 8 bases from J, with 18 bases between. The CDR3 totals 13 residues. Germline loops: CDR1 KGHSH, CDR2 LQKENI. Full variable domain (outside the CDR3, taken from reference TRBV18 and TRBJ1-1): NAGVMQNPRHLVRRRGQEARLRCSPMKGHSHVYWYRQLPEEGLKFMVYLQKENIIDESGMPKERFSAEFPKEGPSILRIQQVVRGDSAAYFCASVPGGGREAFFGQGTRLTVV.

This chain connects TRBV6-5 to TRBJ1-6; 8 bases are shared with TRBD1. CDR3 length: 15 residues. Germline CDR1 and CDR2: MNHEY and SVGAGI. V dropped 2 bases and J dropped 7; count of bases not matched to a gene: 4. This chain's CDR3 is CASSYRRQGNSPLHF. In DNA form, the CDR3 reads TGTGCCAGCAGTTACCGGAGACAGGGGAATTCACCCCTCCACTTT.

This clone was seen a few times. CDR3 nucleotides: TGTGCCAGCAGTGAAGGGACAGGGTTTTCGTGTCTATGGTATGGCTACACCTTC. This sequence encodes CASSEGTGFSCLWYGYTF. V is TRBV6-4 and J is TRBJ1-2; 9 bases are a match to TRBD1. The CDR3 extends over 18 amino acids. The V gene end was trimmed by 3 bases and the J gene end by 5 bases; junction bases not matched to a gene: 16. Germline V gives CDR1 MRHNA, CDR2 SNTAGT.

V gene TRBV2 combines with J gene TRBJ2-5; D possibly corresponds to TRBD2 (7 bases). The CDR3 covers 14 residues. Germline CDR1 SNHLY, CDR2 FYNNEI. V was trimmed by 7 bases and J by 1 base, leaving 13 bases between them. The CDR3 coding sequence is TGTGCCAGCAACCGGCGGGGGCCCCAAGAGACCCAGTACTTC. Residues: CASNRRGPQETQYF. Complete variable domain (other parts from reference TRBV2 and TRBJ2-5): EPEVTQTPSHQVTQMGQEVILRCVPISNHLYFYWYRQILGQKVEFLVSFYNNEISEKSEIFDDQFSVERPDGSNFTLKIRSTKLEDSAMYFCASNRRGPQETQYFGPGTRLLVL.

This rearrangement joins TRBV21-1 to TRBJ1-6; the table's D gene call, TRBD1, was not cross checked with the DNA. TRBV21-1 is assigned pseudogene status. This CDR3 contains 15 residues. CDR3: CASSAARTGNSPLHF. The CDR3 coding sequence is TGTGCCAGCAGCGCAGCGCGGACAGGTAATTCACCCCTCCACTTT.

This clone was picked up a small number of times. The chain joins TRBV18 to TRBJ2-1; no clear D. Germline CDR1 is KGHSH and CDR2 is LQKENI. The CDR3 covers 11 residues. V gave up 2 bases and J gave up 9 bases, with 5 bases separating them. The CDR3 loop reads CASSPAGEQFF. CDR3 DNA: TGTGCCAGCTCACCAGCAGGTGAGCAGTTCTTC.

This chain connects TRBV4-1 to TRBJ2-5; 7 nucleotides agree with TRBD2. Germline V CDR1 and CDR2: MGHRA, YSYEKL. The CDR3 runs 18 residues. The V segment lost 3 bases and the J segment 5 bases; nucleotides outside the gene matches: 18. In DNA form, the CDR3 reads TGCGCCAGCAGCCAGGATGCGGCAGCGGGGCTCTCCGGGGAGACCCAGTACTTC. Protein sequence: CASSQDAAAGLSGETQYF.

The rearrangement links TRBV5-1 to TRBJ1-2; D unresolved. CDR1 and CDR2 from the germline V gene are SGHRS and YFSETQ. The CDR3 contains 13 residues. V was trimmed by 0 bases and J by 8 bases, leaving 11 bases between them. CDR3 in DNA: TGCGCCAGCAGCTTGGTCGGGGATGAGGGCTACACCTTC. Protein: CASSLVGDEGYTF.

The chain joins TRBV5-4 to TRBJ1-2; 8 bases fit TRBD1. Germline loops: CDR1 SGHNT, CDR2 YYREEE (reference sequence). This CDR3 contains 14 residues. Unmatched junction bases numbered 10, after V lost 4 bases and J lost 8 bases. CDR3 DNA: TGTGCCAGCAGCCAGCGACAGGGGTTTGACGGCTACACCTTC. This gives the protein CASSQRQGFDGYTF.

J is TRBJ2-1 and V is TRBV18, with 9 bases matching TRBD1. In germline, CDR1 is KGHSH, CDR2 LQKENI. With V trimmed by 2 bases and J by 5 bases, 10 bases remained unmatched. The CDR3 spans 17 residues. The CDR3 sequence: CASSPRHGTGWDNEQFF. CDR3 DNA: TGTGCCAGCTCACCAAGGCATGGGACAGGGTGGGACAATGAGCAGTTCTTC.

The chain carries TRBV2 and TRBJ2-5, with 7 bases fitting TRBD2. CDR1 and CDR2 from the germline V gene are SNHLY and FYNNEI. V lost 4 bases to trimming and J lost 1 base; unmatched junction nucleotides: 6. The CDR3 sequence is 15 residues long. The CDR3 region has the DNA TGTGCCAGCAGTGGGGCCCTAGCGGCCCAAGAGACCCAGTACTTC. Protein: CASSGALAAQETQYF.

This clone was detected only once. This chain links TRBV6-5 with TRBJ2-3; D gene uncertain. Trimming took off 6 bases at V and 2 bases at J, with 12 bases between the two ends. The length of the CDR3 is 14 residues. The germline CDR1 and CDR2 sequences are MNHEY and SVGAGI. The CDR3: CASSRPGSTDTQYF. For the CDR3, the DNA is TGTGCCAGCAGCAGACCGGGTTCCACAGATACGCAGTATTTT.

The rearrangement uses TRBV4-1 and TRBJ1-4; D perhaps matches TRBD1 (5 bases). V lost 4 bases, J lost 5 bases, and 17 bases lay in between. This CDR3 spans 16 amino acids. Germline V lookup: CDR1 MGHRA, CDR2 YSYEKL. Here the CDR3 DNA reads TGCGCCAGCAGCCGGTTGGGAGGGGAGGGAAATGAAAAACTGTTTTTT. It translates to CASSRLGGEGNEKLFF.

This clone was picked up one time. The chain joins TRBV4-1 to TRBJ2-5, with D possibly matching TRBD2 (6 bases). CDR3 length: 15 residues. Germline CDR1 is MGHRA and CDR2 is YSYEKL. V was trimmed by 3 bases and J by 3 bases, leaving 14 bases between them. The CDR3 DNA reads as TGCGCCAGCAGCCACTCGGTAGCGGAAAAAGAGACCCAGTACTTC. Protein product: CASSHSVAEKETQYF.

The V and J genes are TRBV5-1 and TRBJ2-7, with 7 bases fitting TRBD1. CDR1 is SGHRS, CDR2 YFSETQ, per germline. This CDR3 has 17 residues. With V trimmed by 4 bases and J by 3 bases, 16 bases remained unmatched. DNA of the CDR3: TGCGCCAGCAGCCAAACCCCCGTCGGGGCAGGGGGCTACGAGCAGTACTTC. It translates to CASSQTPVGAGGYEQYF.

This chain links TRBV6-1 with TRBJ2-6; D possibly corresponds to TRBD2 (5 bases). CDR3 length: 14 residues. Germline CDR1 MNHNS, CDR2 SASEGT. Trimming shortened V by 6 bases and J by 3 bases, and 9 bases separated the two germline ends. CDR3 amino acids: CASSTRGGANVLTF. CDR3 nucleotides: TGTGCCAGCAGCACCCGGGGTGGGGCCAACGTCCTGACTTTC.

The chain combines TRBV7-2 with TRBJ2-3; no clear D. Germline V gene data show CDR1 as SGHTA and CDR2 as FQGNSA. The CDR3 is 12 amino acids. Between the trimmed V and J ends, which lost 5 bases and 6 bases, there was a span of 9 bases. The CDR3 nucleotides are TGTGCCAGCAGCAGCGATCGGGATACGCAGTATTTT. This translates into CASSSDRDTQYF.

This rearrangement joins TRBV28 to TRBJ1-1; maybe TRBD1 (6 bases). Germline CDR1 is MDHEN and CDR2 is SYDVKM. The CDR3 sequence is 15 residues long. Trimming removed 4 bases from V and 1 base from J, with 13 bases in between. For the CDR3, the DNA is TGTGCCAGCAGTTCCGGGACACACAGGAACACTGAAGCTTTCTTT. It codes for CASSSGTHRNTEAFF.

The V and J genes are TRBV6-5 and TRBJ2-1, with D maybe TRBD2 (6 bases). CDR3 size: 15 residues. Deletions cut 5 bases from V and 9 bases from J, with 20 bases between. CDR1 and CDR2 (germline): MNHEY, SVGAGI. The CDR3 DNA reads TGTGCCAGCAGTCTCCTAGGGACTTTTCTTCGTGAGCAGTTCTTC. This encodes CASSLLGTFLREQFF.

CDR3 sequence (DNA): TGTGCCAGCATCCCGGACAGGCTTGAAGCTTTCTTT. It yields the protein CASIPDRLEAFF. The rearrangement uses TRBV2 and TRBJ1-1; 7 bases fit TRBD1. Trimming removed 7 bases from V and 7 bases from J; junction bases left unmatched: 6. Per the germline V gene, CDR1 is SNHLY and CDR2 is FYNNEI. CDR3 length: 12 residues.

The chain joins TRBV6-5 to TRBJ2-7, with a weak D call TRBD1 (6 bases). Germline CDR1 reads MNHEY; CDR2 reads SVGAGI. The CDR3 runs 14 residues. Trimming stripped 7 bases from V and 4 bases from J, with 17 bases between. The CDR3 region has the DNA TGTGCCAGCAACCCTCCGGGACATGGATACGAGCAGTACTTC. Translation: CASNPPGHGYEQYF.

The chain is built from TRBV29-1 and TRBJ1-1; possibly TRBD1 for D (6 bases). V was pared by 4 bases and J by 4 bases, with 10 bases between. This CDR3 is built from 12 residues. Germline CDR1 SQVTM, CDR2 ANQGSEA. The CDR3 region is CSVVGGPTEAFF. The CDR3 coding sequence is TGCAGCGTTGTAGGGGGACCCACTGAAGCTTTCTTT. Complete variable domain (other parts from reference TRBV29-1 and TRBJ1-1): SAVISQKPSRDICQRGTSLTIQCQVDSQVTMMFWYRQQPGQSLTLIATANQGSEATYESGFVIDKFPISRPNLTFSTLTVSNMSPEDSSIYLCSVVGGPTEAFFGQGTRLTVV.

CDR3 nucleotides: TGTGCCAGCAGCCTGGGGCCATTTTCCTACGAGCAGTACTTC. Translating it yields CASSLGPFSYEQYF. The chain combines TRBV7-2 with TRBJ2-7, with a possible D match to TRBD1 (5 bases). In germline, CDR1 is SGHTA, CDR2 FQGNSA. CDR3 length: 14 amino acids. V lost 5 bases, J lost 1 base, and 12 bases lay in between.

V is TRBV29-1 and J is TRBJ2-7; 8 bases line up with TRBD2. The CDR3 sequence is 12 residues long. With V trimmed by 6 bases and J by 4 bases, 5 bases remained unmatched. Germline V CDR1 and CDR2: SQVTM, ANQGSEA. CDR3 protein: CSVRGEPYEQYF. Written as DNA, the CDR3 is TGCAGCGTGCGGGGGGAGCCATACGAGCAGTACTTC.